This T cell receptor (beta chain) is drawn from a study of T-cell reconstitution after alpha-beta-depleted transplantation in children. CDR1 and CDR2 from the germline V gene are MDHEN and SYDVKM. The CDR3 is 13 residues long, ends included. Regarding this clonotype: Likely a read error: the CDR3 ends without its conserved phenylalanine or tryptophan. The DNA is omitted, as the CDR3 cannot be located on it reliably, and the CDR3 follows TCRdb's listing.

TCRbeta library construction was performed incorporating unique molecular identifiers. A single record per CDR3 protein comes from TCRdb applying MiXCR to the PCR reads. The repertoire holds a few hundred thousand distinct CDR3 sequences, with under 8.5% as singletons. Sequenced material: PBMCs, taken before TCRalphabeta/CD19-depleted stem cell transplant. The rearrangement uses TRBV28 and TRBJ2-7; TRBD2 reflects the table's D call only, with no check against the DNA. The receptor was derived from a boy aged 2 to 10 with acute lymphoblastic leukemia, due to receive a stem cell transplant. The CDR3 here is CASTFSVRQTRGG.